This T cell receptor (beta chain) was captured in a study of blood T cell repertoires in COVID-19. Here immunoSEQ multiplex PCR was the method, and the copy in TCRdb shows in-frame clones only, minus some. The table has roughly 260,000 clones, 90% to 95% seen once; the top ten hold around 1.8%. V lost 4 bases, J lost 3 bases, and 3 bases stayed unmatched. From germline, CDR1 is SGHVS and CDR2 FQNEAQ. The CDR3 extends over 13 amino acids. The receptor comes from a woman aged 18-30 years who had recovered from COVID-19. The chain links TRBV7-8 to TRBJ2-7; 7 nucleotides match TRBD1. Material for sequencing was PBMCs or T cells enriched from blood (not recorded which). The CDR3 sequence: CASSSGQSYEQYF. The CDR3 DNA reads TGTGCCAGCAGCTCGGGACAGAGCTACGAGCAGTACTTC.